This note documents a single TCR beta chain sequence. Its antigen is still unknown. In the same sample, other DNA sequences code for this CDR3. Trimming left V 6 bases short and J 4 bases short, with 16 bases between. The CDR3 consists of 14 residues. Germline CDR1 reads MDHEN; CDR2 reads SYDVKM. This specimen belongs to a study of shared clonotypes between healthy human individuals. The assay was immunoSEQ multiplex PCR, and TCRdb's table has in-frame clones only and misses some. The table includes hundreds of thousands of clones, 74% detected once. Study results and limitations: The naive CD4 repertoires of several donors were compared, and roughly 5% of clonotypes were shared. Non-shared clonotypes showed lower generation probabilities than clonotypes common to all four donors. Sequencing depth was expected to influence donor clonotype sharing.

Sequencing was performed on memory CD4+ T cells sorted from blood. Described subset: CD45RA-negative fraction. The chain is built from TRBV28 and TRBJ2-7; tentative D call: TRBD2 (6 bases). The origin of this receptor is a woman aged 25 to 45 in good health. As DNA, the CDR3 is TGTGCCAGCAGAAGACCGGGACTCATTTACGAGCAGTACTTC. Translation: CASRRPGLIYEQYF.